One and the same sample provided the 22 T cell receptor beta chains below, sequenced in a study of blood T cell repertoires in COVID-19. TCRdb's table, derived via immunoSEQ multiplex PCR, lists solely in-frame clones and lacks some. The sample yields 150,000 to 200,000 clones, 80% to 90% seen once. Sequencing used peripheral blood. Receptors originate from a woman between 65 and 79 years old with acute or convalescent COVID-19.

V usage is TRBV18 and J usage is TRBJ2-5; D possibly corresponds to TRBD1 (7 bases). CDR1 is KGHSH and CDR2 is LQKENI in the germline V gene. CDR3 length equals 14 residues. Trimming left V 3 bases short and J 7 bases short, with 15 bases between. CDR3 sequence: CASSPRGDSGTQYF. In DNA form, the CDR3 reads TGTGCCAGCTCACCCAGGGGGGACTCGGGGACCCAGTACTTC.

The CDR3 here is CASIEWGLESRVTGELFF. For the CDR3, the DNA is TGTGCCAGCATCGAGTGGGGACTAGAGTCTCGGGTCACCGGGGAGCTGTTTTTT. The chain links TRBV5-5 to TRBJ2-2; TRBD2 matches at 8 bases. Germline assignment: CDR1 SGHKS and CDR2 YYEKEE (reference sequence). V lost 6 bases, J lost 4 bases, and 17 bases stayed unmatched. The CDR3 is made up of 18 amino acids.

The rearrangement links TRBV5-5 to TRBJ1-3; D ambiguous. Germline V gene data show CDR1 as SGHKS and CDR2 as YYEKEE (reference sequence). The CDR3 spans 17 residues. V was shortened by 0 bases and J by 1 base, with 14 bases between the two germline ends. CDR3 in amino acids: CASSLAREARSGNTIYF. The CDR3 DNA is TGTGCCAGCAGCTTGGCCCGTGAAGCCCGGTCTGGAAACACCATATATTTT. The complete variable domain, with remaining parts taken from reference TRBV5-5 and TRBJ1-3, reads DAGVTQSPTHLIKTRGQQVTLRCSPISGHKSVSWYQQVLGQGPQFIFQYYEKEERGRGNFPDRFSARQFPNYSSELNVNALLLGDSALYLCASSLAREARSGNTIYFGEGSWLTVV.

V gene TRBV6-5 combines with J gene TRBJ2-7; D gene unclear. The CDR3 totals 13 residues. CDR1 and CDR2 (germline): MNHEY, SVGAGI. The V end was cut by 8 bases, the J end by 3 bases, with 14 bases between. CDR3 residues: CASSRGRNYEQYF. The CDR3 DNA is TGTGCCAGCTCGAGAGGCAGAAACTACGAGCAGTACTTC.

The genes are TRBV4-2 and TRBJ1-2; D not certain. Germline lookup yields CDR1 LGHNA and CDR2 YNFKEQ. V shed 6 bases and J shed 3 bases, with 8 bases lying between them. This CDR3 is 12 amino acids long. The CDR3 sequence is CASSSEDYGYTF. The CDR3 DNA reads TGTGCCAGCAGTAGCGAAGACTATGGCTACACCTTC.

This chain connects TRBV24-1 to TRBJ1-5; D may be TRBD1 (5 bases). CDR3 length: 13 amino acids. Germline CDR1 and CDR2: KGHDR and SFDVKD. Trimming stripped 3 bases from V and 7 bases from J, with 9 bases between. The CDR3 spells CATSDQGGQPQHF. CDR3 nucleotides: TGTGCCACCAGTGATCAGGGTGGCCAGCCCCAGCATTTT.

CDR3 bases: TGTGCCAGCAGCCAACTTGGACAGAATTCACCCCTCCACTTT. The encoded protein is CASSQLGQNSPLHF. The J gene is TRBJ1-6, the V gene TRBV3-1 (or the pseudogene TRBV3-2); a possible D gene is TRBD1 (6 bases). In germline, CDR1 is LGHDT, CDR2 YNNKEL (reference sequence). CDR3 length equals 14 residues. V was cut by 2 bases and J by 7 bases, with 9 bases left in between.

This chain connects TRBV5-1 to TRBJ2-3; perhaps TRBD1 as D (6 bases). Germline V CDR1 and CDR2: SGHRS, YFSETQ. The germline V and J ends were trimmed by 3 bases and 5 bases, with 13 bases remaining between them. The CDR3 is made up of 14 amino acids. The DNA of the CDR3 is TGCGCCAGCAGCTCCAACAGGGAAATAGATACGCAGTATTTT. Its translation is CASSSNREIDTQYF.

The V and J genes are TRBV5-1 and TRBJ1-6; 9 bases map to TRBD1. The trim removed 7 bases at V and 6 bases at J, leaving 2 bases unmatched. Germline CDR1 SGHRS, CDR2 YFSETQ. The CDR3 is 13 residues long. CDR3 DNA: TGCGCCAGCGGGGACAGGGTTAATTCACCCCTCCACTTT. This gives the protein CASGDRVNSPLHF.

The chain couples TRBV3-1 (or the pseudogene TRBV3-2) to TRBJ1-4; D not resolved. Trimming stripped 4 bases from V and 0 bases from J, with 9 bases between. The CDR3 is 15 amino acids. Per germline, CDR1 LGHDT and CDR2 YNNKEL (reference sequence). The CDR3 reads CASSRRLSTNEKLFF. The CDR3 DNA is TGTGCCAGCAGCCGCAGACTCTCAACTAATGAAAAACTGTTTTTT.

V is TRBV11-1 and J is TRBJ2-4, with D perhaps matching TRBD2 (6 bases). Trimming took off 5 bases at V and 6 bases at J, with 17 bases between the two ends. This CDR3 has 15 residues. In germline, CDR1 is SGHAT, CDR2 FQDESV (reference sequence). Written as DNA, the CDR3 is TGTGCCAGCAGCCATAGGATTACGGAGGGAAACATTCAGTACTTC. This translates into CASSHRITEGNIQYF.

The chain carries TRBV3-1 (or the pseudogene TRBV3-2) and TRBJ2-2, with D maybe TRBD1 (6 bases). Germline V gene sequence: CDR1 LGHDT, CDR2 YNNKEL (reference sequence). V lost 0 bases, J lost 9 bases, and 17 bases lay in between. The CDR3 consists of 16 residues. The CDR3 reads CASSQDLTGPGRELFF. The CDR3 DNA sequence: TGTGCCAGCAGCCAAGATCTAACAGGGCCGGGCCGGGAGCTGTTTTTT.

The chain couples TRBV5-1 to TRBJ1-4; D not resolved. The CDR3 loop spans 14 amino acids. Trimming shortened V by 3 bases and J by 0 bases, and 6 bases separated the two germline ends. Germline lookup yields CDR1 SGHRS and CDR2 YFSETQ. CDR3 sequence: CASSYSSTNEKLFF. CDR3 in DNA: TGCGCCAGCAGCTACAGCTCAACTAATGAAAAACTGTTTTTT.

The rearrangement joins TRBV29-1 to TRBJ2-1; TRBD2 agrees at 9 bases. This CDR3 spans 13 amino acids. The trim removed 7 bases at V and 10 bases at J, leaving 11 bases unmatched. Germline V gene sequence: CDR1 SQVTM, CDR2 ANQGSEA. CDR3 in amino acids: CSGGLAGLGEQFF. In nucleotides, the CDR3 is TGCAGCGGCGGGCTAGCGGGACTTGGGGAGCAGTTCTTC.

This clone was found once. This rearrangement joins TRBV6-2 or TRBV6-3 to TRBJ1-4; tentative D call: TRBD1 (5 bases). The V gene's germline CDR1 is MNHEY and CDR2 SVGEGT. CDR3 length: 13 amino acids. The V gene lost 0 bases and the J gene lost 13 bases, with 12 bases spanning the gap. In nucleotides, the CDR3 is TGTGCCAGCAGTTACTCCAAGGACAAGAGACTGTTTTTT. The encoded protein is CASSYSKDKRLFF.

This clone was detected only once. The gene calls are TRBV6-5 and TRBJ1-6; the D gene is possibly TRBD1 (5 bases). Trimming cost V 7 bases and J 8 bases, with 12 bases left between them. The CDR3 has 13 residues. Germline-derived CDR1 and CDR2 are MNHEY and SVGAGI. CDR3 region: CASKQGGDSPLHF. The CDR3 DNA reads TGTGCCAGCAAGCAGGGAGGGGATTCACCCCTCCACTTT.

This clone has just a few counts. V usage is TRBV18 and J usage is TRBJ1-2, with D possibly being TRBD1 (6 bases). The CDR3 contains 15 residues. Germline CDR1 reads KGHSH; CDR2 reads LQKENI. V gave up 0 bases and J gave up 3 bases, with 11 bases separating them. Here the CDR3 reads CASSPPTGWDYGYTF. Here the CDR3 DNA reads TGTGCCAGCTCACCACCAACAGGGTGGGACTATGGCTACACCTTC. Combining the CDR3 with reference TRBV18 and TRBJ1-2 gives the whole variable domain NAGVMQNPRHLVRRRGQEARLRCSPMKGHSHVYWYRQLPEEGLKFMVYLQKENIIDESGMPKERFSAEFPKEGPSILRIQQVVRGDSAAYFCASSPPTGWDYGYTFGSGTRLTVV.

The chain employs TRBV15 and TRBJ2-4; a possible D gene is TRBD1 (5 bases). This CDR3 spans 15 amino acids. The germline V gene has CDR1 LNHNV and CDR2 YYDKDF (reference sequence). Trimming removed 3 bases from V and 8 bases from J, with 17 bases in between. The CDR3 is CATSSLGVGRDIQYF. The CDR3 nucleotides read TGTGCCACCAGCAGCTTAGGGGTGGGCAGGGACATTCAGTACTTC.

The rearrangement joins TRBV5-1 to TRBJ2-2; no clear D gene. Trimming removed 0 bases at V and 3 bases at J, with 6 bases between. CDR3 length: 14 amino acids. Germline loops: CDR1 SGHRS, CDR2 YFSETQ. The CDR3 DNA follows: TGCGCCAGCAGCTTGGCCGGTTACACCGGGGAGCTGTTTTTT. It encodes CASSLAGYTGELFF.

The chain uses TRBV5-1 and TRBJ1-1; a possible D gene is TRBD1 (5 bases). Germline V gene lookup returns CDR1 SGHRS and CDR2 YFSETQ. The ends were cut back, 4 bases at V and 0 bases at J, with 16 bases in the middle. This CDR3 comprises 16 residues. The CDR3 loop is CASSPGLSPMNTEAFF. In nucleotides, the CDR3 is TGCGCCAGCAGCCCGGGACTTAGCCCGATGAACACTGAAGCTTTCTTT.

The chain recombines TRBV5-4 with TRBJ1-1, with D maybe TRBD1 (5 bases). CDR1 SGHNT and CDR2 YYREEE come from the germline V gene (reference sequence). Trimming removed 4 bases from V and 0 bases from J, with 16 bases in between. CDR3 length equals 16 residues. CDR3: CASSPDTFLVNTEAFF. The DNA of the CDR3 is TGTGCCAGCAGCCCGGACACCTTTCTCGTGAACACTGAAGCTTTCTTT.

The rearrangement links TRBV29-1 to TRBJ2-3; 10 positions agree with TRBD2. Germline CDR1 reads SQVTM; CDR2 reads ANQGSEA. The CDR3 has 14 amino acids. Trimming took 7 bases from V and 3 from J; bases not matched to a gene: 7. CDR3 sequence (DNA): TGCAGCGCCAGAGCGGGAGGGGGAACAGATACGCAGTATTTT. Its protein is CSARAGGGTDTQYF.